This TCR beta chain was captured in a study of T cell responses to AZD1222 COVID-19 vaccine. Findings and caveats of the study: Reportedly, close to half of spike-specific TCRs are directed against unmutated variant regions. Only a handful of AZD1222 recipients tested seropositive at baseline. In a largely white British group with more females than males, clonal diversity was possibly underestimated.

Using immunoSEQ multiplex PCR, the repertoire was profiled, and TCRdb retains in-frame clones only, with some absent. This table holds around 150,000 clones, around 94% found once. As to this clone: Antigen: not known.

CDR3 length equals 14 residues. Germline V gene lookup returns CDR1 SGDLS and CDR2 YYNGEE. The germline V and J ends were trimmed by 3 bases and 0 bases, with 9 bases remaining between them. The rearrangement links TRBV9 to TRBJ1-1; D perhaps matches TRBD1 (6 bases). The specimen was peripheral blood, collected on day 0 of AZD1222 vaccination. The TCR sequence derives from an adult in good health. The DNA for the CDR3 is TGTGCCAGCAGCGAGGGGGTAATGAACACTGAAGCTTTCTTT. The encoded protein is CASSEGVMNTEAFF.